This TCR beta chain was obtained from a study of blood T cell repertoires in COVID-19 (dated by TCRdb to about 2020). For context, the study as a whole: The collaborator samples originated in the United States, Italy and Spain and spanned the acute and convalescent phases of COVID-19. Samples were obtained from the ongoing ImmuneRACE study (first 160 participants) and from roughly 1,300 subjects provided by 6 global collaborators. Subjects who had been exposed to COVID-19, were actively infected with it, or had recovered from it provided the deeply sampled blood TCRbeta repertoires that made up the dataset. Where available, HLA class I and class II types were taken from metadata supplied by the sample provider and were not determined by assay-based typing. Nearly every sample came with metadata listing a de-identified subject ID, COVID-19 status, age in years and sex. The prospective study material was composed of cDNA or gDNA derived from T cells, B-cell-depleted T cells, or PBMCs. The repertoires were released in a freely available public database intended as a resource for research on the immune response to SARS-CoV-2. The full study reports these points: Clinical and demographic metadata were provided uncurated, with the amount varying by source and participant.

Points on this clone: Its antigen is not yet known. Per-base quality was not reported, and no clone a single base away is much larger than it.

V was cut back by 1 base and J by 6 bases, leaving a gap of 12 bases between them. Including cysteine and phenylalanine, the CDR3 has 15 amino acids. CDR3 DNA is the only sequence kept; it has 45 bases, read in frame from the first base. CDR1 and CDR2 are drawn from the germline V gene: KGHDR, SFDVKD. The collaborating institutions used their own protocols to collect whole blood in K2EDTA tubes. For TCRbeta analysis, collaborators shipped samples as frozen whole blood, isolated PBMCs, or DNA extracted from either of those sample types. TCRbeta CDR3 regions were amplified from genomic DNA by means of the immunoSEQ Assay, a bias-controlled multiplex PCR. On the study's bioinformatics: The number of nucleated cells in each sample was estimated from the amplification of reference gene primers within the assay. To quantify the absolute abundance of each unique TCRbeta CDR3 rearrangement, sequence reads were collapsed and filtered. Productive Simpson clonality was computed per sample as the square root of Simpson's diversity index over productive rearrangements. As stored in TCRdb, this immuneACCESS dataset retains in-frame rearrangements with V and J assigned. A fraction of the clones does not appear; measured against another copy, unresolved V genes explain less than half of the discrepancy, and the remainder lacks a known reason. The D gene and trimming were derived from the DNA, and the V and J assignments and clone size from that table. This sample lists some 150,000 clones; 77% were detected once. Roughly 9% of the sample is held by the ten biggest clonotypes.

The TCR was taken from a woman aged 45-65 years with active or convalescent COVID-19. The chain uses TRBV24-1 and TRBJ2-1; TRBD2 is a weak D gene call, 5 bases matching. Sequencing input: peripheral blood. The DNA reads as follows: TGTGCCACCAGTGATTTCGAGGGCGGACCCAATGAGCAGTTCTTC. It translates as CATSDFEGGPNEQFF.